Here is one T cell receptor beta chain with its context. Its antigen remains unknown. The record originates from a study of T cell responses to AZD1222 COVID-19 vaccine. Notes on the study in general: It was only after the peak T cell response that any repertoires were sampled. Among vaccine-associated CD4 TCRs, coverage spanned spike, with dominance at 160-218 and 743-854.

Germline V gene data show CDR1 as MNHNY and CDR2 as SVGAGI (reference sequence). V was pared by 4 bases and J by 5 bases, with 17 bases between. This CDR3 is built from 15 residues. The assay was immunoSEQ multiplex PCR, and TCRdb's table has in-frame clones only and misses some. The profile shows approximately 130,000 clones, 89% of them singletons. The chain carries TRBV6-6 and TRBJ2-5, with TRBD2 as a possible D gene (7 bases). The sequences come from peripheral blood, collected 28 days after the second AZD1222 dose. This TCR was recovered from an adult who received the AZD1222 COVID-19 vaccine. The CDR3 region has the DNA TGTGCCAGCAGTTCCCCCCGGGGGGCCTGGGAGACCCAGTACTTC. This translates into CASSSPRGAWETQYF.